The 29 T cell receptor beta chains listed next were all sequenced from one sample in a study of cytomegalovirus exposure and HLA in healthy donors. PCR was performed using 60 Vbeta and 13 Jbeta primers. This table comes from immunoSEQ multiplex PCR, and its TCRdb copy is limited to in-frame clones, with some not included. The sample comprises approximately 110,000 clones, approximately 79% of which are singletons, and more than 3% rests with the top ten. Specimen: PBMCs. The receptors were sampled from a woman aged 40 to 55 in good health and CMV-seronegative.

The gene calls are TRBV19 and TRBJ1-4, with D perhaps matching TRBD1 (5 bases). Trimming stripped 4 bases from V and 1 base from J, with 10 bases between. CDR1 LNHDA and CDR2 SQIVND come from the germline V gene (reference sequence). This CDR3 region has 15 residues. The CDR3 DNA reads as TGTGCCAGTAGTACCCCCCAGGGAACTAATGAAAAACTGTTTTTT. This gives the protein CASSTPQGTNEKLFF.

CDR3 nucleotide sequence: TGCGCCAGCACCTCTGGTGGGGGAGGGCCAGTAGAGACCCAGTACTTC. It yields the protein CASTSGGGGPVETQYF. The chain is built from TRBV5-1 and TRBJ2-5; 7 bases are shared with TRBD2. Trimming cost V 6 bases and J 4 bases; bases outside gene matches: 15. CDR3 length equals 16 residues. The germline CDR1 and CDR2 sequences are SGHRS and YFSETQ.

On this clone: At one end the junction does not follow the germline gene, possibly because of a read error. The chain combines TRBV7-9 with TRBJ2-2; 11 bases are shared with TRBD1. Germline V lookup: CDR1 SEHNR, CDR2 FQNEAQ (reference sequence). The CDR3 is 18 amino acids. CDR3 residues: CSSKDRTGGRGNTGELFF. As DNA, the CDR3 is TGTTCCAGCAAAGATAGGACAGGGGGCCGAGGAAACACCGGGGAGCTGTTTTTT. Filled out from reference TRBV7-9 and TRBJ2-2, the complete variable domain reads DTGVSQNPRHKITKRGQNVTFRCDPISEHNRLYWYRQTLGQGPEFLTYFQNEAQLEKSRLLSDRFSAERPKGSFSTLEIQRTEQGDSAMYLCSSKDRTGGRGNTGELFFGEGSRLTVL.

The chain has TRBV9 and TRBJ2-5; tentatively, D is TRBD2 (5 bases). V was pared by 2 bases and J by 5 bases, with 16 bases between. This CDR3 spans 15 amino acids. Germline CDR1 and CDR2: SGDLS and YYNGEE. The CDR3, as DNA: TGTGCCAGCAGCGTGGGGAGCGGAGCGCGGGAGACCCAGTACTTC. This encodes CASSVGSGARETQYF.

This clone is categorized as medium-sized. This chain links TRBV6-1 with TRBJ1-2; D might be TRBD1 (6 bases). Germline values: CDR1 MNHNS, CDR2 SASEGT. This CDR3 has 14 residues. The V and J ends lost 6 bases and 4 bases respectively, with 15 bases between them. The CDR3 coding sequence is TGTGCCAGCAGGTTTCACGGGACAAGCTATGGCTACACCTTC. Residues: CASRFHGTSYGYTF.

The V call is TRBV30, the J call TRBJ2-5; no firm D call. CDR3 length equals 13 residues. Germline-derived CDR1 and CDR2 are GTSNPN and SVGIG (reference sequence). The V end lost 4 bases, the J end lost 7 bases, and 16 bases lay between the germline ends. CDR3 DNA sequence: TGTGCCTGGAAAGGTGGGCAGGTGGGGACCCAGTACTTC. It codes for CAWKGGQVGTQYF. The whole variable domain, filled in from reference TRBV30 and TRBJ2-5, reads SQTIHQWPATLVQPVGSPLSLECTVEGTSNPNLYWYRQAAGRGLQLLFYSVGIGQISSEVPQNLSASRPQDRQFILSSKKLLLSDSGFYLCAWKGGQVGTQYFGPGTRLLVL.

The rearrangement joins TRBV5-6 to TRBJ1-1, with 8 bases that match TRBD1. Per the germline V gene, CDR1 is SGHDT and CDR2 is YYEEEE. The CDR3 is made up of 16 amino acids. The J segment lost 5 bases and the V segment lost 0 bases, leaving 9 bases of the junction unmatched. This chain's CDR3 is CASSLALRRQGTEAFF. CDR3 coding DNA: TGTGCCAGCAGCTTGGCTCTACGGCGACAGGGGACTGAAGCTTTCTTT.

The count of this clone is one. The CDR3 sequence: CASSSQETQYF. CDR3 DNA sequence: TGTGCCAGCAGCTCACAAGAGACCCAGTACTTC. The gene calls are TRBV5-4 and TRBJ2-5; no firm D call. Deletions cut 3 bases from V and 2 bases from J, with 2 bases between. The length of the CDR3 is 11 residues. Germline V lookup: CDR1 SGHNT, CDR2 YYREEE (reference sequence).

This clone has just a few counts. The chain combines TRBV30 with TRBJ2-2; D might be TRBD1 (6 bases). The CDR3 sequence is 14 residues long. Germline values: CDR1 GTSNPN, CDR2 SVGIG (reference sequence). V was cut by 4 bases and J by 1 base, with 10 bases left in between. CDR3 DNA sequence: TGTGCCTGGACCGGGACAATGAACACCGGGGAGCTGTTTTTT. The encoded protein is CAWTGTMNTGELFF.

This chain links TRBV28 with TRBJ2-7, with 9 bases aligning to TRBD2. CDR3 length: 17 residues. The germline V gene has CDR1 MDHEN and CDR2 SYDVKM. With 8 bases clipped from V and 4 bases from J, the junction kept 18 bases outside the gene matches. The CDR3 reads CASLRGFVASGIYEQYF. CDR3 nucleotide sequence: TGTGCCAGCCTTCGGGGATTCGTGGCTAGCGGGATATACGAGCAGTACTTC.

V usage is TRBV29-1 and J usage is TRBJ1-1; 8 bases agree with TRBD1. V dropped 7 bases and J dropped 4; count of bases not matched to a gene: 5. The CDR3 is 12 amino acids. Germline V gives CDR1 SQVTM, CDR2 ANQGSEA. The CDR3 spells CSADRGGTEAFF. The CDR3 DNA reads TGCAGCGCCGACAGGGGTGGCACTGAAGCTTTCTTT.

This chain joins TRBV19 and TRBJ1-1; D not resolved. Germline V lookup: CDR1 LNHDA, CDR2 SQIVND (reference sequence). The CDR3 runs 12 residues. With 4 bases removed from V and 5 bases from J, the gap between germline ends came to 8 bases. Written as DNA, the CDR3 is TGTGCCAGTAGTAAGCGGGAAACTGAAGCTTTCTTT. It yields the protein CASSKRETEAFF.

This chain uses TRBV7-8 with TRBJ2-2, with TRBD1 matching over 7 bases. The CDR3 extends over 16 amino acids. V trimming: 4 bases; J trimming: 3 bases; junction bases outside the gene matches: 8. From germline, CDR1 is SGHVS and CDR2 FQNEAQ. CDR3 in DNA: TGTGCCAGCAGCTCCATGACAGGGTCGTACACCGGGGAGCTGTTTTTT. It translates to CASSSMTGSYTGELFF.

V usage is TRBV5-1 and J usage is TRBJ2-3; the match to TRBD2 covers 9 bases. The V segment lost 3 bases and the J segment 1 base; nucleotides outside the gene matches: 6. The CDR3 is 16 amino acids. Germline assignment: CDR1 SGHRS and CDR2 YFSETQ. CDR3 nucleotides: TGCGCCAGCAGCTACGTGACTAGCGGAGGCACAGATACGCAGTATTTT. It is translated as CASSYVTSGGTDTQYF.

This clone was observed a few times. This chain uses TRBV18 with TRBJ2-7, with TRBD2 matching 10 bases. J was trimmed by 6 bases and V by 3 bases; bases with no gene match: 14. This CDR3 is 17 amino acids long. Per the germline V gene, CDR1 is KGHSH and CDR2 is LQKENI. Written as DNA, the CDR3 is TGTGCCAGCTCACCGGGACTAGCGTTAGCGCCTCGGGGCGAGCAGTACTTC. It codes for CASSPGLALAPRGEQYF.

The rearrangement links TRBV7-2 to TRBJ2-5, with 13 bases lining up with TRBD2. CDR1 is SGHTA, CDR2 FQGNSA, per germline. This CDR3 has 15 residues. V trimming: 5 bases; J trimming: 5 bases; junction bases outside the gene matches: 5. The CDR3 DNA reads as TGTGCCAGCAGCCAACTAGCGGGAGGGCTGGAGACCCAGTACTTC. Translated, it gives CASSQLAGGLETQYF.

This clone occurred a few times. J is TRBJ1-1 and V is TRBV6-6; no clear D. V shed 4 bases and J shed 0 bases, with 9 bases lying between them. CDR1 is MNHNY and CDR2 is SVGAGI in the germline V gene (reference sequence). The CDR3 length is 14 residues. CDR3 sequence: CASSSLLLNTEAFF. The CDR3, as DNA: TGTGCCAGCAGTTCCCTACTCCTGAACACTGAAGCTTTCTTT.

This clone was counted once. The chain uses TRBV18 and TRBJ1-5; D perhaps matches TRBD1 (5 bases). The V gene lost 3 bases and the J gene lost 2 bases, with 11 bases spanning the gap. The CDR3 has 15 amino acids. Germline lookup yields CDR1 KGHSH and CDR2 LQKENI. CDR3 DNA: TGTGCCAGCTCACCGAGCGGGGGGGGCAATCAGCCCCAGCATTTT. The encoded protein is CASSPSGGGNQPQHF.

The J gene is TRBJ1-2, the V gene TRBV18, with TRBD1 matching over 8 bases. The CDR3 extends over 15 amino acids. V was pared by 6 bases and J by 5 bases, with 11 bases of the junction left unmatched. In germline, CDR1 is KGHSH, CDR2 LQKENI. The CDR3: CASSPGQDTSYGYTF. For the CDR3, the DNA is TGTGCCAGCTCTCCGGGACAGGATACTAGTTATGGCTACACCTTC.

This rearrangement joins TRBV6-1 to TRBJ1-2; perhaps TRBD1 as D (6 bases). This CDR3 is 13 amino acids long. The germline V and J ends were trimmed by 6 bases and 2 bases, with 10 bases remaining between them. The germline CDR1 and CDR2 sequences are MNHNS and SASEGT. CDR3 nucleotides: TGTGCCAGCAGGAAACAGGGAAACTATGGCTACACCTTC. Encoded protein: CASRKQGNYGYTF.

This chain links TRBV10-2 with TRBJ2-3, with 10 bases lining up with TRBD2. With V trimmed by 6 bases and J by 9 bases, 6 bases remained unmatched. Germline V CDR1 and CDR2: WSHSY, SAAADI. The CDR3 is 13 amino acids. CDR3 in amino acids: CASRSGGADTQYF. In nucleotides, the CDR3 is TGCGCCAGCAGGAGCGGGGGGGCCGACACGCAGTATTTT.

The chain links TRBV7-2 to TRBJ2-7; 12 bases fit TRBD1. Germline V gene lookup returns CDR1 SGHTA and CDR2 FQGNSA. CDR3 size: 14 residues. Trimming removed 5 bases from V and 7 bases from J; junction bases left unmatched: 6. This CDR3 is CASSPGTGGGEQYF. CDR3 coding DNA: TGTGCCAGCAGCCCGGGGACAGGGGGCGGGGAGCAGTACTTC.

The chain couples TRBV9 to TRBJ2-1, with 7 bases lining up with TRBD2. The J segment lost 2 bases and the V segment lost 0 bases, leaving 2 bases of the junction unmatched. Germline assignment: CDR1 SGDLS and CDR2 YYNGEE. The CDR3 is 15 residues long. The CDR3 region is CASSVEGTTYNEQFF. DNA of the CDR3: TGTGCCAGCAGCGTAGAGGGGACTACCTACAATGAGCAGTTCTTC.

This clone was seen a few times. At one boundary the junction diverges from the germline segment, which might be a read error. The chain carries TRBV27 and TRBJ2-7, with D perhaps matching TRBD1 (5 bases). The CDR3 spans 9 residues. Germline-derived CDR1 and CDR2 are MNHEY and SMNVEV (reference sequence). DNA of the CDR3: TGTGCCAGCAGGACAGTATGGGACTTC. This sequence encodes CASRTVWDF.

V and J are TRBV6-6 and TRBJ1-5; TRBD1 matches 7 bases. Germline lookup yields CDR1 MNHNY and CDR2 SVGAGI (reference sequence). This CDR3 has 13 amino acids. After removal of 6 bases from V and 9 bases from J, the junction contained 8 bases not matched to a gene. DNA of the CDR3: TGTGCCAGCAGACCTGACAGGGCCGGGCCCCAGCATTTT. Encoded protein: CASRPDRAGPQHF.

The chain links TRBV7-9 to TRBJ1-1; no reliable D call. The germline CDR1 and CDR2 sequences are SEHNR and FQNEAQ (reference sequence). Trimming stripped 5 bases from V and 0 bases from J, with 10 bases between. The CDR3 spans 14 residues. The DNA for the CDR3 is TGTGCCAGCAGCGGGAGGGAAGTGAACACTGAAGCTTTCTTT. Amino acid sequence: CASSGREVNTEAFF.

This chain connects TRBV19 to TRBJ1-5; tentatively, D is TRBD1 (6 bases). CDR3 length: 14 amino acids. CDR1 LNHDA and CDR2 SQIVND come from the germline V gene (reference sequence). Trimming cost V 7 bases and J 4 bases, with 14 bases left between them. CDR3 sequence: CASTYQQGNQPQHF. The CDR3, as DNA: TGTGCCAGTACCTACCAACAGGGAAATCAGCCCCAGCATTTT. The whole variable domain, remainder taken from reference TRBV19 and TRBJ1-5, is DGGITQSPKYLFRKEGQNVTLSCEQNLNHDAMYWYRQDPGQGLRLIYYSQIVNDFQKGDIAEGYSVSREKKESFPLTVTSAQKNPTAFYLCASTYQQGNQPQHFGDGTRLSIL.

The chain links TRBV14 to TRBJ1-1; possibly TRBD1 for D (5 bases). CDR3 length equals 14 residues. The germline V gene has CDR1 SGHDN and CDR2 FVKESK. Trimming pared 4 bases from V and 7 bases from J, leaving 16 bases between. CDR3 DNA sequence: TGTGCCAGCAGCCTAAGCGCAGGGTTTCTTGAAGCTTTCTTT. It translates to CASSLSAGFLEAFF.

The CDR3 bases are TGTGCCAGTAATCATAGACACGACGGCCAAGAGACCCAGTACTTC. It specifies CASNHRHDGQETQYF. The chain employs TRBV19 and TRBJ2-5, with D uncertain. The CDR3 length is 15 residues. Per germline, CDR1 LNHDA and CDR2 SQIVND (reference sequence). With 7 bases removed from V and 1 base from J, the gap between germline ends came to 16 bases.